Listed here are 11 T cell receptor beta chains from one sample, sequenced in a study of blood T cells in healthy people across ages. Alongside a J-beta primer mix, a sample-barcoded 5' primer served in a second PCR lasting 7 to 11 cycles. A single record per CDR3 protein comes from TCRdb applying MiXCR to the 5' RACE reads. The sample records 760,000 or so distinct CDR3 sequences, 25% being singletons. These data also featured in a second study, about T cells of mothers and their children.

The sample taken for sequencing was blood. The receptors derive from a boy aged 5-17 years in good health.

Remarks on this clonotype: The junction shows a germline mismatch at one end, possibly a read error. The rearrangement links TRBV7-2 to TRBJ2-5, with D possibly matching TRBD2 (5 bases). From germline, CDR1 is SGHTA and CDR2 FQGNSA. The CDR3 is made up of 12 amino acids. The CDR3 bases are TGTGCCCGCAGAGGACCGGGGGAGACCCAGTACTTC. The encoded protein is CARRGPGETQYF.

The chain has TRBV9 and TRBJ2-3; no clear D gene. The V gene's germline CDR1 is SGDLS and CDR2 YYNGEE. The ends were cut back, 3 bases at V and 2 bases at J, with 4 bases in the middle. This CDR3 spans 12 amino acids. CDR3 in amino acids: CASSENTDTQYF. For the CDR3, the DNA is TGTGCCAGCAGCGAAAACACAGATACGCAGTATTTT.

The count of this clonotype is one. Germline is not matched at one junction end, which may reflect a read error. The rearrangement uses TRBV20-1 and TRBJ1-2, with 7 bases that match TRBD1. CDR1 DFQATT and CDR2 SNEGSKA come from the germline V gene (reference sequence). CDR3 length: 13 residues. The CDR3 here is CSARDGTVDGYTF. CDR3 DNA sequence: TGTAGTGCTAGAGACGGGACAGTGGATGGCTACACCTTC.

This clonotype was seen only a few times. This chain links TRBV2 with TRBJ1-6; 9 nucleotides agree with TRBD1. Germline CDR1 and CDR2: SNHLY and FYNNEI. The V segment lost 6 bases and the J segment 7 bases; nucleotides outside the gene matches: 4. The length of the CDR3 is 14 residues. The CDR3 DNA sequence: TGTGCCAGCAGAAGGACAGGGGAAAATTCACCCCTCCACTTT. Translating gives CASRRTGENSPLHF.

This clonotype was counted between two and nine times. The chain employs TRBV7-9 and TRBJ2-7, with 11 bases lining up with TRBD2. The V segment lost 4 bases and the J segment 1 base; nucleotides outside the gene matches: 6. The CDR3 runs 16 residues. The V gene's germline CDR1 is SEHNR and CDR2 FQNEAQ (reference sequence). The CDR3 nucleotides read TGTGCCAGCAGCTGGACCGGGACTAGCGGTTCCTACGAGCAGTACTTC. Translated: CASSWTGTSGSYEQYF.

The CDR3 here is CASSTWIADTQYF. The CDR3 coding sequence is TGTGCCAGTAGTACGTGGATTGCGGATACGCAGTATTTT. V is TRBV19 and J is TRBJ2-3, with no clear D. CDR3 length: 13 amino acids. Germline V gives CDR1 LNHDA, CDR2 SQIVND (reference sequence). The V gene lost 4 bases and the J gene lost 6 bases, with 11 bases spanning the gap. Complete variable domain (other parts from reference TRBV19 and TRBJ2-3): DGGITQSPKYLFRKEGQNVTLSCEQNLNHDAMYWYRQDPGQGLRLIYYSQIVNDFQKGDIAEGYSVSREKKESFPLTVTSAQKNPTAFYLCASSTWIADTQYFGPGTRLTVL.

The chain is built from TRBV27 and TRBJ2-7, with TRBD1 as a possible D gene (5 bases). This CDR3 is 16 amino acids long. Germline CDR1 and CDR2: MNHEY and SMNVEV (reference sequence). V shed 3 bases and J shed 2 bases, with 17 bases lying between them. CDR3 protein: CASSFYQGRLPYEQYF. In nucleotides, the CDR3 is TGTGCCAGCAGTTTTTATCAGGGCCGATTGCCCTACGAGCAGTACTTC.

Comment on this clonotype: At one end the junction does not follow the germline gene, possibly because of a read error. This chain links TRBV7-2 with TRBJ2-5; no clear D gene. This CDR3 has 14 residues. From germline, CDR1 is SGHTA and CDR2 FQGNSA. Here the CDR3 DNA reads TGTGCCAGCAGCTTCTGGCTAAACGGAGAGACCCAGTGCTTC. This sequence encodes CASSFWLNGETQCF.

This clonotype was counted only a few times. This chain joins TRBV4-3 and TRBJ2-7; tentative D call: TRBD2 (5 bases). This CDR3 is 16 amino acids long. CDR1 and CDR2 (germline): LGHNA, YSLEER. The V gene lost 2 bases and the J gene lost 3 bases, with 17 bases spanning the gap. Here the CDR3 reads CASSQQHTAADYEQYF. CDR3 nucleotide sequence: TGCGCCAGCAGCCAACAGCACACGGCAGCGGACTACGAGCAGTACTTC.

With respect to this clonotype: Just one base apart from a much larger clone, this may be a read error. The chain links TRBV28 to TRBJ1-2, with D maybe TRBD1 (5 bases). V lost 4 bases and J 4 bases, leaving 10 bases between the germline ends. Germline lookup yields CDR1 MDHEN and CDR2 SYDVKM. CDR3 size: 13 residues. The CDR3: CASSSQAPYGYTF. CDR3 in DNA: TGTGCCAGCAGTTCACAGGCGCCCTATGGCTACACCTTC.

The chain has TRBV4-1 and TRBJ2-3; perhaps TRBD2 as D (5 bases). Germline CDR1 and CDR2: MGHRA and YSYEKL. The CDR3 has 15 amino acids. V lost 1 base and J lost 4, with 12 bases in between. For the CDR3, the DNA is TGCGCCAGCAGCCAAGGGTCGGGAAGGGCAGATACGCAGTATTTT. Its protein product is CASSQGSGRADTQYF.